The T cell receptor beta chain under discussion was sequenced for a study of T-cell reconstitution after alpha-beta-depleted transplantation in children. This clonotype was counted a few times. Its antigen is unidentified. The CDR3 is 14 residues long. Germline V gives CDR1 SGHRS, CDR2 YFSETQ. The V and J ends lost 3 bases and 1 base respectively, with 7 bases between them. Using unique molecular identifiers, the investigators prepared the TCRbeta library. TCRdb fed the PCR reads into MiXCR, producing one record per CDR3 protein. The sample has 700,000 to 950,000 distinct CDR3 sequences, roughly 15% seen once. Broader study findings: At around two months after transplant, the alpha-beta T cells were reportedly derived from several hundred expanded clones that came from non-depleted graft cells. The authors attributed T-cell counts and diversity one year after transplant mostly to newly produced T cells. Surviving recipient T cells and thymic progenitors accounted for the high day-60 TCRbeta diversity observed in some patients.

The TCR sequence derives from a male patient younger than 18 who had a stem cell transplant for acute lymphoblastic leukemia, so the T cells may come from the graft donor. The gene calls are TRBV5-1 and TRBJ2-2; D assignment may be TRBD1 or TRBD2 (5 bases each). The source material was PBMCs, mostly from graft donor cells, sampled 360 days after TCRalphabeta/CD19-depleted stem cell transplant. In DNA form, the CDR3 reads TGCGCCAGCAGCTATGGGGGGAACACCGGGGAGCTGTTTTTT. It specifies CASSYGGNTGELFF.